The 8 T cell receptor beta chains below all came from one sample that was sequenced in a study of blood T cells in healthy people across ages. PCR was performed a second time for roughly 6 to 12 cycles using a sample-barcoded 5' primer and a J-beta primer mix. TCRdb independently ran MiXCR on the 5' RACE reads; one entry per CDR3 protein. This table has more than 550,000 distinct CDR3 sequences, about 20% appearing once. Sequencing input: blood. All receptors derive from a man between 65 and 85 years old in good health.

The chain's CDR3 is CASGHGGTQETQYF. The CDR3, as DNA: TGTGCCAGCGGCCACGGGGGTACTCAAGAGACCCAGTACTTC. The chain recombines TRBV19 with TRBJ2-5; D is possibly TRBD2 (6 bases). The V gene lost 9 bases and the J gene lost 2 bases, with 16 bases spanning the gap. Per germline, CDR1 LNHDA and CDR2 SQIVND (reference sequence). CDR3 length: 14 amino acids.

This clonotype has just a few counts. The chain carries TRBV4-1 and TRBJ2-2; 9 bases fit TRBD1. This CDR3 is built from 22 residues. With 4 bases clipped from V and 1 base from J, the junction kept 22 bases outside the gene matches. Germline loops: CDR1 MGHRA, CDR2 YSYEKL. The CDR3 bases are TGCGCCAGCAGCCCCTCCTCCCCGAGCCGGGACAGGGTAAATCGGAACACCGGGGAGCTGTTTTTT. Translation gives CASSPSSPSRDRVNRNTGELFF.

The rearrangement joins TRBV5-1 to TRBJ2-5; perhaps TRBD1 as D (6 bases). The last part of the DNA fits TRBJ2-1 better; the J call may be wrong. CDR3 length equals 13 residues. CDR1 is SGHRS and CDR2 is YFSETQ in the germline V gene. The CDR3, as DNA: TGCGCCAGCAGCTTACAGGGAACCAATGAGCAGTTCTTC. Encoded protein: CASSLQGTNEQFF.

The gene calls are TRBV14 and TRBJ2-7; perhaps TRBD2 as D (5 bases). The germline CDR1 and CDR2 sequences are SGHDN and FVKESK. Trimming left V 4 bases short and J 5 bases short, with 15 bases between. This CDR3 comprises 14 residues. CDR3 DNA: TGTGCCAGCAGCCCCGACCCGAGGGTCAACGAGCAGTACTTC. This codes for CASSPDPRVNEQYF.

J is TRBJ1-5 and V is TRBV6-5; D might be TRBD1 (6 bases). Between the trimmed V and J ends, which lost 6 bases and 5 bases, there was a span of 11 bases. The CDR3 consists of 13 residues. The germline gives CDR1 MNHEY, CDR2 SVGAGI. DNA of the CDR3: TGTGCCAGCAGACGGACAGTCGATCAGCCCCAGCATTTT. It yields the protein CASRRTVDQPQHF.

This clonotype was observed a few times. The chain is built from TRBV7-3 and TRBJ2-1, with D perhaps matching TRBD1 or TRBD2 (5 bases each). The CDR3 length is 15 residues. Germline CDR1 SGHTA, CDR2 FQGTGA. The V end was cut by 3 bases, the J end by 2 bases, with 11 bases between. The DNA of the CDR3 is TGTGCCAGCAGCTTGGGGGAACAAACCTACAATGAGCAGTTCTTC. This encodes CASSLGEQTYNEQFF.

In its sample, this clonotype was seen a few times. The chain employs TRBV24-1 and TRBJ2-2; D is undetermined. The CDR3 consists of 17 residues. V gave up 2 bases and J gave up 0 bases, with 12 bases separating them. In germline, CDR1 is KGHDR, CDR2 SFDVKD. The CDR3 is CATSDSRTQPNTGELFF. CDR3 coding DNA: TGTGCCACCAGTGATTCCCGGACCCAACCGAACACCGGGGAGCTGTTTTTT.

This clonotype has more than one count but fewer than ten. The CDR3 region is CASSPGQGAVAFF. As DNA, the CDR3 is TGTGCCAGCAGTCCGGGACAGGGGGCTGTAGCTTTCTTT. The chain combines TRBV7-2 with TRBJ1-1, with 12 bases that match TRBD1. CDR1 SGHTA and CDR2 FQGNSA come from the germline V gene. After removal of 6 bases from V and 10 bases from J, the junction contained 6 bases not matched to a gene. There are 13 residues in the CDR3. The whole variable domain, remainder taken from reference TRBV7-2 and TRBJ1-1, is GAGVSQSPSNKVTEKGKDVELRCDPISGHTALYWYRQSLGQGLEFLIYFQGNSAPDKSGLPSDRFSAERTGGSVSTLTIQRTQQEDSAVYLCASSPGQGAVAFFGQGTRLTVV.